Listed below are T cell receptor beta chains from one sample, sequenced in a study of OX40 agonist ivuxolimab in advanced cancers. Assay used: immunoSEQ multiplex PCR; TCRdb lists only in-frame clones, some missing. The sample contains approximately 84,000 clones, 65% to 90% of which appear only once. Specimen: CD4+ or CD8+ T cells sorted from blood, collected in a trial of the OX40 agonist ivuxolimab. The receptors were sampled from an adult with an advanced solid tumor such as melanoma, head and neck, liver or kidney cancer. Each CDR3 is given with its conserved first and last residue. A D gene is named only where the DNA matches it firmly. The size entry is marked missing in some rows and otherwise reads once, few, many or a size class.

clone_size	d_call	v_call	j_call	cdr3_aa	cdr3_nt
NA	TRBD1	TRBV10-1	TRBJ1-2	CASSGDRGNGYTF	TGCGCCAGCAGTGGGGACAGGGGAAATGGCTACACCTTC
NA	NA	TRBV28	TRBJ1-1	CASMVGWPTEAFF	TGTGCCAGCATGGTGGGGTGGCCCACTGAAGCTTTCTTT
NA	NA	TRBV19	TRBJ2-1	CASSMTGASFYNEQFF	TGTGCCAGTAGTATGACGGGGGCGTCATTCTACAATGAGCAGTTCTTC
NA	TRBD1	TRBV30	TRBJ2-5	CAWSNNRDRGQTQYF	TGTGCCTGGAGTAACAACCGGGACAGGGGCCAGACCCAGTACTTC
NA	NA	TRBV28	TRBJ1-2	CASKDSNYGYTF	TGTGCCAGTAAAGACAGTAACTATGGCTACACCTTC
NA	TRBD2	TRBV7-6	TRBJ2-1	CASSSPGLAESSYNEQFF	TGTGCCAGCAGCTCACCGGGACTAGCGGAGAGCTCCTACAATGAGCAGTTCTTC
NA	TRBD1	TRBV6-1	TRBJ2-7	CASRTGGMGEQYF	TGTGCCAGCAGGACAGGGGGAATGGGCGAGCAGTACTTC
NA	NA	TRBV20-1	TRBJ1-1	CSARTRDQAFF	TGCAGTGCTAGAACTCGGGACCAAGCTTTCTTT
NA	TRBD1	TRBV7-2	TRBJ1-4	CASSQLGGGREKLFF	TGTGCCAGCAGCCAACTGGGAGGGGGCCGGGAAAAACTGTTTTTT
NA	NA	TRBV4-1	TRBJ2-7	CASSQFIPVLQGPTYEQYF	TGCGCCAGCAGCCAATTCATCCCAGTCCTCCAGGGGCCAACCTACGAGCAGTACTTC
NA	NA	TRBV9	TRBJ1-2	CASSREVRAPGYGYTF	TGTGCCAGCAGCCGAGAGGTCCGGGCCCCCGGCTATGGCTACACCTTC
NA	NA	TRBV6-5	TRBJ1-2	CASSTTNYGYTF	TGTGCCAGCAGTACGACTAACTATGGCTACACCTTC
NA	NA	TRBV28	TRBJ2-3	CASSLFGRFDTQYF	TGTGCCAGCAGTTTATTTGGGAGGTTCGATACGCAGTATTTT
once	TRBD1	TRBV10-3	TRBJ1-6	CASGTASNSPLHF	TGTGCCTCGGGGACAGCCTCTAATTCACCCCTCCACTTT
NA	NA	TRBV7-2	TRBJ2-7	CASSFQPGTRLYEQYF	TGTGCCAGCAGCTTCCAACCCGGGACGAGGCTCTACGAGCAGTACTTC
NA	TRBD1	TRBV15	TRBJ2-5	CATSLPSDRDDQETQYF	TGTGCCACCAGCCTCCCCTCGGACAGGGATGATCAAGAGACCCAGTACTTC
NA	NA	TRBV7-9	TRBJ2-7	CASSYGVPYEQYF	TGTGCCAGCAGCTATGGTGTCCCCTACGAGCAGTACTTC
NA	NA	TRBV18	TRBJ2-7	CASSPDSSYEQYF	TGTGCCAGCTCACCAGACAGCTCCTACGAGCAGTACTTC
NA	TRBD2	TRBV5-1	TRBJ2-3	CASSGNSGADTQYF	TGCGCCAGCAGCGGTAATAGCGGGGCAGATACGCAGTATTTT
NA	NA	TRBV9	TRBJ1-1	CASSVYDGRLNTEAFF	TGTGCCAGCAGCGTATATGACGGACGCCTAAACACTGAAGCTTTCTTT
NA	NA	TRBV7-9	TRBJ1-4	CASSHNRVTTNEKLFF	TGTGCCAGCAGCCATAACAGGGTCACAACTAATGAAAAACTGTTTTTT
NA	NA	TRBV6-5	TRBJ2-5	CASGGALETQYF	TGTGCCAGCGGGGGGGCTCTGGAGACCCAGTACTTC
NA	TRBD1	TRBV5-1	TRBJ1-4	CASSIGTVNEKLFF	TGCGCCAGCAGCATCGGGACAGTTAATGAAAAACTGTTTTTT
NA	NA	TRBV10-3	TRBJ2-1	CAITKGERAYNEQFF	TGTGCCATCACCAAGGGGGAGCGTGCCTACAATGAGCAGTTCTTC
NA	TRBD1	TRBV28	TRBJ1-4	CASSPQTGGDEKLFF	TGTGCCAGCAGTCCCCAGACAGGGGGGGATGAAAAACTGTTTTTT
NA	NA	TRBV28	TRBJ2-1	CASSLARASRGGFF	TGTGCCAGCAGTTTGGCCAGGGCTAGCCGAGGTGGATTCTTC
NA	NA	TRBV6-1	TRBJ2-7	CASSEALGPGSYEQYF	TGTGCCAGCAGTGAAGCGCTGGGTCCAGGATCCTACGAGCAGTACTTC
NA	TRBD1	TRBV19	TRBJ2-5	CASSIQGVETQYF	TGTGCCAGTAGTATTCAGGGGGTGGAGACCCAGTACTTC
once	NA	TRBV9	TRBJ2-3	CASSVELRGGSYTDTQYF	TGTGCCAGCAGCGTAGAATTGAGAGGGGGGTCCTACACAGATACGCAGTATTTT
NA	TRBD1	TRBV6-1	TRBJ1-4	CASGKQGLNEKLFF	TGTGCCAGCGGAAAACAGGGGTTGAATGAAAAACTGTTTTTT
NA	NA	TRBV6-1	TRBJ2-5	CASSGVGRNQETQYF	TGTGCCAGCAGTGGAGTGGGCCGAAACCAAGAGACCCAGTACTTC
NA	TRBD2	TRBV6-1	TRBJ2-3	CASSELAVSTDTQYF	TGTGCCAGCAGTGAACTAGCGGTGAGCACAGATACGCAGTATTTT
NA	NA	TRBV29-1	TRBJ2-3	CSVETADTQYF	TGCAGCGTTGAAACGGCAGATACGCAGTATTTT
NA	NA	TRBV6-1	TRBJ1-5	CASSEERSQPQHF	TGTGCCAGCAGTGAAGAACGCAGCCAGCCCCAGCATTTT
NA	NA	TRBV18	TRBJ2-1	CASSPVVAEYNEQFF	TGTGCCAGCTCACCGGTGGTAGCTGAGTACAATGAGCAGTTCTTC
NA	NA	TRBV15	TRBJ2-3	CATRERHTDTQYF	TGTGCCACCAGGGAAAGACACACAGATACGCAGTATTTT
NA	TRBD2	TRBV11-2	TRBJ2-1	CASNRGEYNEQFF	TGTGCCAGCAACCGGGGGGAATACAATGAGCAGTTCTTC
NA	NA	TRBV10-3	TRBJ2-5	CAISEPRETQYF	TGTGCCATCAGTGAGCCAAGGGAGACCCAGTACTTC
NA	NA	TRBV6-5	TRBJ1-2	CASSYLRGAIHYGYTF	TGTGCCAGCAGTTACTTGAGAGGGGCGATTCATTATGGCTACACCTTC
NA	NA	TRBV21-1	TRBJ2-4	CASSSGREGKAKNIQYF	TGTGCCAGCAGCTCCGGTCGGGAGGGGAAAGCCAAAAACATTCAGTACTTC
NA	TRBD1	TRBV7-2	TRBJ1-1	CASSLVRGRGDTEAFF	TGTGCCAGCAGCTTAGTCCGTGGCAGGGGGGACACTGAAGCTTTCTTT
NA	TRBD1	TRBV6-1	TRBJ1-5	CASSVGQSNQPQHF	TGTGCCAGCAGTGTGGGACAGAGCAATCAGCCCCAGCATTTT
few	TRBD1	TRBV7-9	TRBJ1-3	CASSSWGQLSGNTIYF	TGTGCCAGCAGCTCGTGGGGACAGCTCTCTGGAAACACCATATATTTT
once	NA	TRBV6-5	TRBJ2-7	CASRRAQYYEQYF	TGTGCCAGCAGAAGGGCTCAGTACTACGAGCAGTACTTC
NA	NA	TRBV5-6	TRBJ2-1	CASSLQLVNEQFF	TGTGCCAGCAGCCTCCAATTAGTCAATGAGCAGTTCTTC
NA	NA	TRBV7-2	TRBJ1-5	CASSPYSNQPQHF	TGTGCCAGCAGCCCGTATAGCAATCAGCCCCAGCATTTT